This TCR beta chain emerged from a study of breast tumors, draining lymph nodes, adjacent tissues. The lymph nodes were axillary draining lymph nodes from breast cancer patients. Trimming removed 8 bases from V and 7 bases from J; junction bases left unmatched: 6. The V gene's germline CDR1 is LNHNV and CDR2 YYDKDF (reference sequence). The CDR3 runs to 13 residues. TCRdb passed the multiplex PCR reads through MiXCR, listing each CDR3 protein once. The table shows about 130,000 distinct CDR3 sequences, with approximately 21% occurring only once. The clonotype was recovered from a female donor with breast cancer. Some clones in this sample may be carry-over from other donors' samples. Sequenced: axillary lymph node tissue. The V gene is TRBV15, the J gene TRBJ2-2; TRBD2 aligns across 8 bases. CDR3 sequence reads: CATRFREGGELFF. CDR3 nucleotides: TGTGCCACCCGATTCCGGGAGGGCGGGGAGCTGTTTTTT.